A single sample is the source of the 9 T cell receptor beta chains below, sequenced in a study of shared clonotypes between healthy human individuals. Here immunoSEQ multiplex PCR was the method, and the copy in TCRdb shows in-frame clones only, minus some. The repertoire includes over 400,000 clones, 70% to 80% of them detected once, and about 12% sits in the top ten. Material: PBMCs. The origin of the receptors is a woman between 40 and 50 years old in good health. Some clones in this sample may be carry-over from other donors' samples.

CDR3 sequence (DNA): TGTGCCAGCAGTCTCCCCGGGACAGGGTTGAATGAGCAGTTCTTC. This translates into CASSLPGTGLNEQFF. V usage is TRBV28 and J usage is TRBJ2-1, with 9 bases identical to TRBD1. The CDR3 spans 15 residues. The V and J ends lost 5 bases and 7 bases, in that order; junction bases with no gene match: 9. CDR1 MDHEN and CDR2 SYDVKM come from the germline V gene.

This clone was seen more than once but under ten times. The chain uses TRBV30 and TRBJ2-2; no firm D call. This CDR3 is 13 amino acids long. The V and J ends lost 5 bases and 4 bases respectively, with 11 bases between them. Germline V gives CDR1 GTSNPN, CDR2 SVGIG (reference sequence). CDR3 in amino acids: CAWSRTRTGELFF. CDR3 DNA: TGTGCCTGGTCCCGGACCCGCACCGGGGAGCTGTTTTTT.

The J gene is TRBJ1-4, the V gene TRBV27; 7 bases map to TRBD1. Germline CDR1 is MNHEY and CDR2 is SMNVEV (reference sequence). V lost 2 bases, J lost 7 bases, and 7 bases stayed unmatched. The CDR3 covers 15 residues. In DNA, the CDR3 is TGTGCCAGCAGTTTAGCCGGCAGGGGGACTGAAAAACTGTTTTTT. It encodes CASSLAGRGTEKLFF.

The genes are TRBV6-1 and TRBJ2-3, with 10 bases matching TRBD2. Germline values: CDR1 MNHNS, CDR2 SASEGT. This CDR3 has 16 amino acids. J lost 4 bases, V lost 1 base, and 5 bases had no gene match. This CDR3 reads CASSEVSGRAADTQYF. The DNA of the CDR3 is TGTGCCAGCAGTGAAGTGAGCGGGAGGGCCGCAGATACGCAGTATTTT.

The gene calls are TRBV5-1 and TRBJ2-1; possibly TRBD2 for D (6 bases). The germline V gene has CDR1 SGHRS and CDR2 YFSETQ. This CDR3 has 14 amino acids. V was clipped by 5 bases and J by 3 bases, with 12 bases between them. CDR3 nucleotides: TGCGCCAGCAGTGGCGGGGTTAGCTACAATGAGCAGTTCTTC. Encoded protein: CASSGGVSYNEQFF.

The chain couples TRBV5-4 to TRBJ2-5; 13 bases align to TRBD2. The CDR3 has 16 amino acids. V lost 0 bases and J lost 6; bases outside the gene matches: 5. The germline CDR1 and CDR2 sequences are SGHNT and YYREEE (reference sequence). CDR3 coding DNA: TGTGCCAGCAGCTTGGGGACTAGCGGGAGAGTAAAGACCCAGTACTTC. Residues: CASSLGTSGRVKTQYF.

A remark on this clone: This sample includes further DNA sequences coding for the same CDR3. The chain joins TRBV5-1 to TRBJ2-5; 9 nucleotides match TRBD1. Germline lookup yields CDR1 SGHRS and CDR2 YFSETQ. V was pared by 1 base and J by 3 bases, with 1 base of the junction left unmatched. This CDR3 spans 14 amino acids. This CDR3 is CASSLTGGEETQYF. CDR3 DNA: TGCGCCAGCAGCTTGACAGGGGGCGAAGAGACCCAGTACTTC.

With respect to this clone: The identical CDR3 is also encoded by other nucleotide sequences in the sample. The genes are TRBV28 and TRBJ2-3; D is unclear. The germline V gene has CDR1 MDHEN and CDR2 SYDVKM. The CDR3 is made up of 13 amino acids. V lost 2 bases to trimming and J lost 0 bases, with 3 bases between them. The CDR3 DNA sequence: TGTGCCAGCAGTTTACCGAGCACAGATACGCAGTATTTT. It specifies CASSLPSTDTQYF.

This sequence joins TRBV25-1 and TRBJ2-1; D not resolved. Trimming pared 5 bases from V and 4 bases from J, leaving 6 bases between. Germline-derived CDR1 and CDR2 are MGHDK and SYGVNS. This CDR3 comprises 12 residues. The CDR3 here is CASSLEYNEQFF. For the CDR3, the DNA is TGTGCCAGCAGTCTAGAGTACAATGAGCAGTTCTTC.